The present T cell receptor (beta chain) was sequenced within a study of T cell repertoires in cytomegalovirus infection. Study as a whole: Signatures in public TCR beta sequences pointed to both CMV infection and matching HLA type.

For this clonotype: Its antigen is unidentified.

CDR1 is SGHTA and CDR2 is FQGNSA in the germline V gene. The CDR3 is 15 amino acids. Trimming shortened V by 2 bases and J by 2 bases, and 12 bases separated the two germline ends. TCRdb passed the reads through MiXCR, listing each CDR3 protein once. The table shows 100,000 to 150,000 distinct CDR3 sequences, with 20% to 30% occurring only once. The sequence derives from a human donor in good health (CMV status not recorded). Some clones in this sample may be carry-over from other donors' samples. The sequenced material came from PBMCs, sequenced either directly or after in vitro stimulation (not recorded which). The chain links TRBV7-2 to TRBJ1-2, with no clear D. The CDR3 nucleotides read TGTGCCAGCAGCTTACTAGGGCAGACAAACTATGGCTACACCTTC. Protein: CASSLLGQTNYGYTF.